This T cell receptor beta chain was obtained from a study of radiation and T cells in renal cell carcinoma (dated by TCRdb to 2019 to 2021). Context from the whole study: In total, 50 to 60 samples, comprising approximately 26 tumors and roughly 27 peripheral blood samples, were subjected to TCR beta sequencing. The final blood draw was performed at 4 weeks after radiation, at the same time as nephrectomy. In the approximately 53 samples combined, 4,016,671 unique CDR3 nucleotide sequences were found, encoding 2 million to 3 million unique CDR3 amino acid sequences. The research as a whole found: Because pretreatment tumor biopsies were not available, the baseline intratumoral presence of clonotypes could not be determined. Because the trial had a single-armed design, the trial could not examine how radiation dose or scheduling affected the TCR repertoire. In blood, the top tumor clonotypes increased from baseline to 2 weeks after radiation and then shrank by 4 weeks, which suggests a temporary expansion of tumor-resident clones. Changes in the blood repertoire were not tracked past 4 weeks after treatment.

TCR beta libraries were generated from genomic DNA with the immunoSEQ kit, following the manufacturer's recommendations. For library preparation, a first multiplex PCR was performed with proprietary primers, followed by a second PCR in which unique barcodes were added, and bead cleanups were performed after each round. Each sample batch included a kit-provided positive control reaction and a negative control reaction. The final libraries were assessed on an Agilent 4200 TapeStation D1000 ScreenTape, pooled by volume, and quantified by qPCR. Sequencing ran on an Illumina NextSeq500 with a MidOutput 150-cycle cartridge, using 156 Read1 and 15 Index1 cycles with kit custom primers. The pooled library was loaded at approximately 0.97 pM with around 20% PhiX control spiked in. Per the original workflow: Vendor-processed data were analyzed in R, and a clonotype was defined as all T cells sharing the same CDR3 nucleotide sequence. For clone abundance analyses, frequencies were normalized to the 10,000 most abundant clones per sample. Public T cell clones, averaging fewer than five per sample, were removed before analysis. Tumor-enriched and baseline blood-enriched clonotypes were defined by at least a 32-fold difference in abundance between compartments. Clonotypes expanded or contracted between blood time points were identified with a beta-binomial differential abundance model. Similarity between tumor and blood repertoires was quantified using the Baroni-Urbani and Buser coefficient, and groups were compared with two-tailed Wilcoxon tests in R. This immuneACCESS table, as held by TCRdb, lists in-frame sequences with V and J called but not all clones. Of the missing ones, under half trace to an unresolved V gene in checked studies; the others have no known cause. V and J calls and clone size come straight from that table; D and trimming were deduced from the DNA. This sample holds some 150,000 clones; about 86% were observed only once. Jointly, the top ten make up 15% to 20% of the sample.

About this clone: Its binding antigen is unknown. Nothing much larger sits one base from this clone, and base qualities are not available.

The time point tag for this specimen amounts to: blood 4 weeks post-SBRT, at nephrectomy. Sample treatment or condition, as interpreted from the label and publication: 15 Gy SBRT to primary tumor, nephrectomy 4 weeks later. Samples came from a clinical trial, in which primary renal cell carcinomas received 15 Gy stereotactic body radiation therapy followed by nephrectomy 4 weeks later. To track tumor-enriched clonotypes, serial peripheral blood was sampled from radiation-treated patients at baseline and at 2 weeks and 4 weeks after SBRT. Every patient had renal cell carcinoma of clear cell pathology. The QIAamp DNA Blood Mini Kit (Qiagen) was used to prepare genomic DNA for TCR sequencing. Samples were included in the analyses only if all quality control checks were passed. Based on the germline V gene, the CDR1 and CDR2 sequences are MNHNS and SASEGT. The V and J ends are trimmed by 2 bases and 2 bases, leaving 11 bases between them. The CDR3 sequence holds 15 residues, the cysteine and phenylalanine included. Only the CDR3 portion is preserved as DNA: 45 bases, with reading frame beginning at the first base.

This sequence originates from a woman aged 50 to 65 with renal cell carcinoma. This specimen was blood, taken from a patient whose treatment included radiotherapy and nephrectomy. The chain links TRBV6-1 with TRBJ2-3, with TRBD1 as a weak D call on 6 bases. Here is the DNA: TGTGCCAGCAGTGAAACCCGGGACAACACAGATACGCAGTATTTT. Its translation is CASSETRDNTDTQYF.